This T cell receptor beta chain was recorded in a study of response to subunit inactivated influenza vaccine. Study-level findings and limits: Authors suggested that a seasonal influenza vaccination recruits few new T cells each time.

Germline CDR1 reads SGHRS; CDR2 reads YFSETQ. V was clipped by 5 bases and J by 1 base, with 6 bases between them. CDR3 length equals 13 residues. A word on this clonotype: The target antigen is unknown.

TCRdb re-derived calls from the RT-PCR reads in MiXCR, one entry per CDR3 protein. The top ten hold approximately 11% of the sample, which has roughly 620,000 distinct CDR3 sequences, around 11% seen once. A further study also used this sample, focusing on T cells expressing NK-cell markers. As that study records: The cDNA for TCR beta came from 5'RACE template switching with UMIs. The authors sequenced eight donors, of whom seven were HCMV-seropositive and one was seronegative. In several experiments, an anti-gamma-delta TCR antibody restricted sorting to alpha-beta TCR T cells. Among a handful of donors, these clonotypes also ranked first in the CD3+CD56-NKG2C+ fraction.

The clonotype comes from a middle-aged man who received an inactivated influenza vaccine. The sample consisted of PBMCs from blood, taken on the day of vaccination. The V and J genes are TRBV5-1 and TRBJ2-2; D remains ambiguous. The CDR3: CASRFGNTGELFF. In nucleotides, the CDR3 is TGCGCCAGCAGGTTTGGGAACACCGGGGAGCTGTTTTTT.